The T cell receptor (beta chain) described here comes from a study of cytomegalovirus exposure and HLA in healthy donors. Germline trimming cut 0 bases from V and 8 bases from J; bases unmatched to any gene: 2. Per the germline V gene, CDR1 is LGHNA and CDR2 is YNFKEQ. This CDR3 comprises 15 residues. Study-wide findings and caveats: It was likely that a cluster of highly shared sequence variants was a sequencing artifact. Upon later analysis, HLA-associated TCR beta chains proved more clonally expanded than other, equally common chains.

As regards this clone: Its antigen is currently unknown.

The PCR made use of 60 Vbeta and 13 Jbeta primers. The data were produced by immunoSEQ multiplex PCR, yet TCRdb's version contains in-frame clones alone and is incomplete. The sample features 150,000 or so clones, with roughly 2% in its top ten. The sequencing input was PBMCs. This receptor was obtained from a woman aged 18-30 years in good health and CMV-seronegative. The chain recombines TRBV4-2 with TRBJ2-3, with 13 bases identical to TRBD2. CDR3 DNA: TGTGCCAGCAGCCAAGAACTAGCGGGAGGGTTTACGCAGTATTTT. As protein: CASSQELAGGFTQYF.